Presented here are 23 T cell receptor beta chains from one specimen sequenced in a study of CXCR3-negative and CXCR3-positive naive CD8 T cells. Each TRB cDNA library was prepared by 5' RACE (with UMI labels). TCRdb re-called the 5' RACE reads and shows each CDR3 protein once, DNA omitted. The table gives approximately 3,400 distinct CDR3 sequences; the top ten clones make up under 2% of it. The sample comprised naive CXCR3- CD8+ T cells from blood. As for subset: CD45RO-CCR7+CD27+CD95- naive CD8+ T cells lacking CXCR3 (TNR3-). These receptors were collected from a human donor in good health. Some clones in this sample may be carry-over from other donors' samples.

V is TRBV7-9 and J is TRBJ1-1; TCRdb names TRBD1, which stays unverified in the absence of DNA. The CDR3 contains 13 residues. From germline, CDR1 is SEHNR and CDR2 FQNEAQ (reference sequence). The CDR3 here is CASSLQGATEAFF.

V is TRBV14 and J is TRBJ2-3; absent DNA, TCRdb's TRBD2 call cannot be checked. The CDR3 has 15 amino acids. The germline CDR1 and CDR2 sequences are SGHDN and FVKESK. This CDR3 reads CASSQDSLPADTQYF.

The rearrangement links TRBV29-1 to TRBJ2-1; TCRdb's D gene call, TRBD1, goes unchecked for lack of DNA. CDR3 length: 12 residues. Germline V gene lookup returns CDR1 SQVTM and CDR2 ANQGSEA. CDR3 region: CSSRQGATEQFF.

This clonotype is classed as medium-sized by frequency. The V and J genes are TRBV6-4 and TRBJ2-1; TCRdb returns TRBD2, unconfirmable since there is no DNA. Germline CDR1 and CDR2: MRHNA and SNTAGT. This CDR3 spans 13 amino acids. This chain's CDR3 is CASSDSLADEQFF.

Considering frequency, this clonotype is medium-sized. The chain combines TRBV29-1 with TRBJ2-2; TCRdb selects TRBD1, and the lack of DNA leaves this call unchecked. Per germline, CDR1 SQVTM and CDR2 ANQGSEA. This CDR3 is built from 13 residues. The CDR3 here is CSVAGANTGELFF.

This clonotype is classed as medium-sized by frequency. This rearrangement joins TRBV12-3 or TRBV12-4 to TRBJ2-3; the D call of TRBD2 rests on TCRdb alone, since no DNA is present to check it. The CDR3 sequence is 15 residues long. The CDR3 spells CASSSAGGLTDTQYF.

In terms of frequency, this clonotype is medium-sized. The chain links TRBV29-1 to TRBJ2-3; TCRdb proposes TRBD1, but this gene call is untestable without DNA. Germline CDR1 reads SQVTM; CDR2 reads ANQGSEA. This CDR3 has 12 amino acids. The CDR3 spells CSVTGSGDTQYF.

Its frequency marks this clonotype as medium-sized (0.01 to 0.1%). CDR3 loop: CASSEFAEAFF. This chain links TRBV25-1 with TRBJ1-1. Germline CDR1 reads MGHDK; CDR2 reads SYGVNS. CDR3 length: 11 amino acids.

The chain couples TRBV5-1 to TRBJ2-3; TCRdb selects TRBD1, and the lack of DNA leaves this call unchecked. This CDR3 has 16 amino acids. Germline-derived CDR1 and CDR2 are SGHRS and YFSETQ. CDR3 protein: CASSSLGPEVADTQYF. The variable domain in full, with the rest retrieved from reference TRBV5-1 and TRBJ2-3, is KAGVTQTPRYLIKTRGQQVTLSCSPISGHRSVSWYQQTPGQGLQFLFEYFSETQRNKGNFPGRFSGRQFSNSRSEMNVSTLELGDSALYLCASSSLGPEVADTQYFGPGTRLTVL.

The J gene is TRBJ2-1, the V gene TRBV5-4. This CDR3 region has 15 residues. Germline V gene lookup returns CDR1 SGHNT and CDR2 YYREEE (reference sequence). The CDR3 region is CASSVEGSSYNEQFF.

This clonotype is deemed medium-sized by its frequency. CDR3 loop: CASKQPGQGAIPLHF. The chain combines TRBV27 with TRBJ1-6; TCRdb lists TRBD1, though no DNA is available to test this call. Germline V gene sequence: CDR1 MNHEY, CDR2 SMNVEV (reference sequence). The CDR3 contains 15 residues.

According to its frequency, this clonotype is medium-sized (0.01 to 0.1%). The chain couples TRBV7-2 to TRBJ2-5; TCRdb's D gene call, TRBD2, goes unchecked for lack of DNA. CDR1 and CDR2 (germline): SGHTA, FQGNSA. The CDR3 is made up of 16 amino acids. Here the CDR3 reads CASSLEAGGVQETQYF.

The CDR3 protein is CSVPGTEYGYTF. The genes are TRBV29-1 and TRBJ1-2; the D call from TCRdb, TRBD1, cannot be confirmed without DNA. The CDR3 is made up of 12 amino acids. Germline values: CDR1 SQVTM, CDR2 ANQGSEA.

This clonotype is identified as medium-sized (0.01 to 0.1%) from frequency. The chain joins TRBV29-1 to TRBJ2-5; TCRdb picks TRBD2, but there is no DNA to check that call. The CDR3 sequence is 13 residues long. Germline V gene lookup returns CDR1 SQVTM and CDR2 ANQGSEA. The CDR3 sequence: CSVEVGDGETQYF.

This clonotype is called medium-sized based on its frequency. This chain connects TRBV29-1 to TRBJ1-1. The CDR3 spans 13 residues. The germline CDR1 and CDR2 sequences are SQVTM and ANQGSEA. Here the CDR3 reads CSVVDSLNTEAFF.

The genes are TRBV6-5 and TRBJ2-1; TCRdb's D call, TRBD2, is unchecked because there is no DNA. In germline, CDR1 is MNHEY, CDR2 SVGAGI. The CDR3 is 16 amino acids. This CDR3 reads CASSPTSSGQADEQFF.

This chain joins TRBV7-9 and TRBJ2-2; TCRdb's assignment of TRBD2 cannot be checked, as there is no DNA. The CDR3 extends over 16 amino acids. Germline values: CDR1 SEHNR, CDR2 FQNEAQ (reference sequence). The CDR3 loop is CASSPAGGLNTGELFF.

The chain's CDR3 is CASSLNEGPETQYF. The chain joins TRBV12-3 or TRBV12-4 to TRBJ2-5; TCRdb indicates TRBD2, and absent DNA this call remains unverified. This CDR3 contains 14 residues.

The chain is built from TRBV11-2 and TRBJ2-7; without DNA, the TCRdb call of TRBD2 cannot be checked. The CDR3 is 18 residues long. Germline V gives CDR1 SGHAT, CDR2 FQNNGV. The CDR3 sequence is CASSSGPGLAGSSYEQYF.

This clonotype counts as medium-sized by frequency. The CDR3 loop reads CASGQSGGEEVDTQYF. The J gene is TRBJ2-3, the V gene TRBV12-5; checking the TCRdb D call of TRBD2 is not possible without DNA. The CDR3 has 16 residues. CDR1 and CDR2 (germline): LGHNT, FRNRAP.

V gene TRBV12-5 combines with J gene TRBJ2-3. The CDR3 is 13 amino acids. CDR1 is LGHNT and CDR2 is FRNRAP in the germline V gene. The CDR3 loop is CASGFLMGDTQYF.

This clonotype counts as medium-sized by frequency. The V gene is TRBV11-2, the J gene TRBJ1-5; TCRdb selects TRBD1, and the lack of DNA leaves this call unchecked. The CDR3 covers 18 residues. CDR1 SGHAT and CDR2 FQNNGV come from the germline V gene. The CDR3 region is CASSFPPIFILRHQPQHF.

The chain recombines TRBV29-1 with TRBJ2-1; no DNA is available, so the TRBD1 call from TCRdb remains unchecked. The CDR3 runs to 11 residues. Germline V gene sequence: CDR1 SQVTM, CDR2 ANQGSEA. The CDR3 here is CSSSGRPEQFF.